These 16 T cell receptor beta chains were all obtained from the same sample, sequenced in a study of T-cell memory formation after mild COVID-19. Each CDR3 protein is one row after TCRdb ran MiXCR on the 5' RACE reads. The top ten hold about 8.2% of the sample, which has fewer than 650,000 distinct CDR3 sequences, about 20% seen once. Sequenced: PBMCs or a T cell subset sorted from them (not recorded which). These receptors came from an adult woman who had mild COVID-19 (a few samples of this study predate the infection). Cell type and time point are not known.

The table lists this clonotype with a few counts. This rearrangement joins TRBV6-5 to TRBJ2-7; D call uncertain. The V end was cut by 2 bases, the J end by 7 bases, with 6 bases between. This CDR3 region has 11 residues. Germline V gene lookup returns CDR1 MNHEY and CDR2 SVGAGI. The CDR3 bases are TGTGCCAGCAGTTACATCCAAGAGCAGTACTTC. As protein: CASSYIQEQYF.

This clonotype was recorded many times. The chain combines TRBV5-1 with TRBJ2-2, with D possibly TRBD2 on 5 matching bases. The germline CDR1 and CDR2 sequences are SGHRS and YFSETQ. The V end lost 2 bases, the J end lost 5 bases, and 13 bases lay between the germline ends. There are 15 residues in the CDR3. The CDR3 spells CASSFNGITTGELFF. As DNA, the CDR3 is TGCGCCAGCAGCTTTAACGGGATTACAACCGGGGAGCTGTTTTTT. The full variable domain, completed using reference TRBV5-1 and TRBJ2-2, is KAGVTQTPRYLIKTRGQQVTLSCSPISGHRSVSWYQQTPGQGLQFLFEYFSETQRNKGNFPGRFSGRQFSNSRSEMNVSTLELGDSALYLCASSFNGITTGELFFGEGSRLTVL.

The chain recombines TRBV5-1 with TRBJ1-5; no definite D call. V was trimmed by 5 bases and J by 3 bases, leaving 9 bases between them. The CDR3 spans 13 residues. The V gene's germline CDR1 is SGHRS and CDR2 YFSETQ. The CDR3 reads CASREGTNQPQHF. CDR3 in DNA: TGCGCCAGCAGAGAGGGCACCAATCAGCCCCAGCATTTT.

V and J are TRBV19 and TRBJ2-1; D is unclear. V was cut by 5 bases and J by 10 bases, with 12 bases left in between. Germline loops: CDR1 LNHDA, CDR2 SQIVND (reference sequence). CDR3 length: 12 residues. The CDR3 spells CASSAVAGEQFF. For the CDR3, the DNA is TGTGCCAGTAGTGCTGTAGCCGGCGAGCAGTTCTTC.

This clonotype was detected only a few times. The genes are TRBV20-1 and TRBJ2-1; TRBD2 matches 7 bases. The CDR3 runs 16 residues. V lost 5 bases to trimming and J lost 0 bases; unmatched junction nucleotides: 10. Germline-derived CDR1 and CDR2 are DFQATT and SNEGSKA (reference sequence). The CDR3 here is CSAPPWGGSSYNEQFF. As DNA, the CDR3 is TGCAGTGCTCCTCCATGGGGGGGGAGCTCCTACAATGAGCAGTTCTTC.

The chain links TRBV6-2 or TRBV6-3 to TRBJ1-1; 10 nucleotides align to TRBD1. This CDR3 is 16 amino acids long. V gave up 0 bases and J gave up 3 bases; unmatched junction bases: 4. Germline V gene data show CDR1 as MNHEY and CDR2 as SVGEGT. The CDR3 nucleotides read TGTGCCAGCAGTTACTCCGGGACAGGGGTCCACACTGAAGCTTTCTTT. Protein: CASSYSGTGVHTEAFF.

The V and J genes are TRBV7-9 and TRBJ1-5; no firm D call. The CDR3 is made up of 13 amino acids. V was shortened by 4 bases and J by 7 bases, with 11 bases between the two germline ends. Germline values: CDR1 SEHNR, CDR2 FQNEAQ (reference sequence). CDR3 in DNA: TGTGCCAGCAGCTCAGAGCTAGAACAGCCCCAGCATTTT. Translation: CASSSELEQPQHF.

The chain carries TRBV5-4 and TRBJ2-2, with 8 bases fitting TRBD2. Per the germline V gene, CDR1 is SGHNT and CDR2 is YYREEE (reference sequence). CDR3 length: 15 residues. Losses at the gene ends were 7 bases for V and 0 bases for J; bases not matched to a gene: 5. Here the CDR3 reads CASFPGLANTGELFF. DNA of the CDR3: TGTGCCAGCTTTCCGGGACTAGCGAACACCGGGGAGCTGTTTTTT.

The CDR3 region is CASTIAEAGPEQFF. DNA of the CDR3: TGTGCCAGCACCATCGCCGAGGCTGGGCCGGAGCAGTTCTTC. The chain carries TRBV12-3 or TRBV12-4 and TRBJ2-1, with D unclear. The CDR3 is 14 amino acids. Trimming pared 7 bases from V and 10 bases from J, leaving 20 bases between.

In its sample, this clonotype was seen a few times. The CDR3 sequence: CASSRTGTGGYEQYF. The CDR3 DNA follows: TGTGCCAGTAGTCGTACCGGGACAGGGGGTTACGAGCAGTACTTC. The rearrangement uses TRBV19 and TRBJ2-7; 11 nucleotides match TRBD1. V trimming: 5 bases; J trimming: 4 bases; junction bases outside the gene matches: 7. The CDR3 contains 15 residues. Germline-derived CDR1 and CDR2 are LNHDA and SQIVND (reference sequence).

There are many counts of this clonotype. The chain links TRBV29-1 to TRBJ1-4; D remains unclear. The germline V and J ends were trimmed by 7 bases and 0 bases, with 6 bases remaining between them. This CDR3 region has 12 residues. Per germline, CDR1 SQVTM and CDR2 ANQGSEA. The DNA of the CDR3 is TGCAGCGGGGCAACAACTAATGAAAAACTGTTTTTT. This encodes CSGATTNEKLFF.

This clonotype was observed a few times. The chain combines TRBV4-1 with TRBJ2-3; D might be TRBD2 (5 bases). The ends were cut back, 2 bases at V and 0 bases at J, with 18 bases in the middle. The CDR3 contains 18 residues. Per the germline V gene, CDR1 is MGHRA and CDR2 is YSYEKL. For the CDR3, the DNA is TGCGCCAGCAGCCAACATCCCCTAGCTCCTTTGAGCACAGATACGCAGTATTTT. It translates to CASSQHPLAPLSTDTQYF.

This clonotype was recorded a few times. The V gene is TRBV2, the J gene TRBJ2-1; tentative D call: TRBD2 (6 bases). The length of the CDR3 is 11 residues. Per germline, CDR1 SNHLY and CDR2 FYNNEI. Between the trimmed V and J ends, which lost 8 bases and 10 bases, there was a span of 12 bases. The DNA of the CDR3 is TGTGCCAGCGAAGGTAGCGGAGAGCAGTTCTTC. Protein sequence: CASEGSGEQFF. Supplemented by reference TRBV2 and TRBJ2-1, the full variable domain reads EPEVTQTPSHQVTQMGQEVILRCVPISNHLYFYWYRQILGQKVEFLVSFYNNEISEKSEIFDDQFSVERPDGSNFTLKIRSTKLEDSAMYFCASEGSGEQFFGPGTRLTVL.

The chain couples TRBV7-6 to TRBJ1-1, with 7 bases fitting TRBD1. Trimming took 5 bases from V and 3 from J; bases not matched to a gene: 9. Germline loops: CDR1 SGHVS, CDR2 FNYEAQ. The CDR3 length is 15 residues. As DNA, the CDR3 is TGTGCCAGCAGCCAATCGAGGGGGCTGGACACTGAAGCTTTCTTT. Its translation is CASSQSRGLDTEAFF.

This clonotype was counted ten times or more. This chain joins TRBV2 and TRBJ2-1, with 7 nucleotides matching TRBD1. With V trimmed by 7 bases and J by 7 bases, 13 bases remained unmatched. The CDR3 covers 15 residues. Germline V gene lookup returns CDR1 SNHLY and CDR2 FYNNEI. Written as DNA, the CDR3 is TGTGCCAGCATCCTAGGGGGCGGCTTTAGGAATGAGCAGTTCTTC. Translated: CASILGGGFRNEQFF.

V usage is TRBV6-1 and J usage is TRBJ1-5; maybe TRBD1 (5 bases). V was trimmed by 0 bases and J by 11 bases, leaving 14 bases between them. Germline CDR1 reads MNHNS; CDR2 reads SASEGT. The CDR3 contains 14 residues. The CDR3 region is CASSEAGWQGAQHF. Here the CDR3 DNA reads TGTGCCAGCAGTGAAGCGGGGTGGCAGGGTGCCCAGCATTTT.